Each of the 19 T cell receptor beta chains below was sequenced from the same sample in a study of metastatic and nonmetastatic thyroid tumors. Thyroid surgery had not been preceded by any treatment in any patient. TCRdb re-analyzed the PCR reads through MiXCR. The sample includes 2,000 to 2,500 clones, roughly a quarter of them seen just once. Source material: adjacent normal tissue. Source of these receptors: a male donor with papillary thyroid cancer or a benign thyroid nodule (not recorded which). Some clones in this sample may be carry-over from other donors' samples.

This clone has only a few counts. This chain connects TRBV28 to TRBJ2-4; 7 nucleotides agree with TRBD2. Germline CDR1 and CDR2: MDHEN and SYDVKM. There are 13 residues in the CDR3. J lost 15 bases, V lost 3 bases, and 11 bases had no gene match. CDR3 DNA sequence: TGTGCCAGCAGTTTGGACGGGACTAACATTTTGTACTTC. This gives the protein CASSLDGTNILYF.

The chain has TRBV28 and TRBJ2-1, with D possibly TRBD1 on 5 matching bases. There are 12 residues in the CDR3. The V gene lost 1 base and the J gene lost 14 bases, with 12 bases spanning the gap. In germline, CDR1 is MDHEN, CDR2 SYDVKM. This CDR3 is CASSLSSKGEFF. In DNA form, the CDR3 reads TGTGCCAGCAGTTTATCGTCTAAAGGGGAGTTCTTC.

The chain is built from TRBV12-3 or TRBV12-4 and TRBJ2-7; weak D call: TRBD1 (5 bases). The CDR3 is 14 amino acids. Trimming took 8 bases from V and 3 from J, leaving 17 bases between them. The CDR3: CASRRMTAGYEQYF. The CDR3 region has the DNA TGTGCCAGCCGGCGGATGACAGCCGGCTACGAGCAGTACTTC.

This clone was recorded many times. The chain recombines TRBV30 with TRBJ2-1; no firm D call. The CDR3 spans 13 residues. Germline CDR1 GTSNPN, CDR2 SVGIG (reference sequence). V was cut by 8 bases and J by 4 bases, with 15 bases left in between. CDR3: CAALARRYNEQFF. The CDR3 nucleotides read TGTGCCGCCTTGGCCCGGAGATACAATGAGCAGTTCTTC.

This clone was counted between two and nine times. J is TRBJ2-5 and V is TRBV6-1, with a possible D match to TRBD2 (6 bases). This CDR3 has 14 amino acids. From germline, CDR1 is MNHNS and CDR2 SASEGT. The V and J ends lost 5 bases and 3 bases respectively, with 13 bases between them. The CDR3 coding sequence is TGTGCCAGCAGTCCCGGGACTGAAAAAGAGACCCAGTACTTC. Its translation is CASSPGTEKETQYF.

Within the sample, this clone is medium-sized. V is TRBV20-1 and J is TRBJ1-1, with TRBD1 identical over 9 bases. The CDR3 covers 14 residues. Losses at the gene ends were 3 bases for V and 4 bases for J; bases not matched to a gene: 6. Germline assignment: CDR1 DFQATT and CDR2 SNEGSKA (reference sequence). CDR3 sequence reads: CSARDRGRGTEAFF. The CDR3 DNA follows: TGCAGTGCTAGGGACAGGGGAAGGGGCACTGAAGCTTTCTTT.

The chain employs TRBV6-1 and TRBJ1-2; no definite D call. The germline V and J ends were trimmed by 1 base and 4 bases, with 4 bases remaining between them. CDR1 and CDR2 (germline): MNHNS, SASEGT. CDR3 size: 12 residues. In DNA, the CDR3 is TGTGCCAGCAGTGAAGAGGGCTATGGCTACACCTTC. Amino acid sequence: CASSEEGYGYTF.

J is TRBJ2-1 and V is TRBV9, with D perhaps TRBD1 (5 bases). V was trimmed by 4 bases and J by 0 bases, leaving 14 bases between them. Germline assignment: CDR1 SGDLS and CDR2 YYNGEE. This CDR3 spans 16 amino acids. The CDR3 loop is CASSPYAGASYNEQFF. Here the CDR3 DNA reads TGTGCCAGCAGCCCCTATGCTGGGGCCTCCTACAATGAGCAGTTCTTC.

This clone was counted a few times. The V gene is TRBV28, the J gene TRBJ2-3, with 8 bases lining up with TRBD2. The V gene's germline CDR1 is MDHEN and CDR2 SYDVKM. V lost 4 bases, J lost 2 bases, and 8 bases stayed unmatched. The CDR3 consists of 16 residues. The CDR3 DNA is TGTGCCAGCAGTTCCCCGGGGGGGCCACACACAGATACGCAGTATTTT. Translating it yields CASSSPGGPHTDTQYF.

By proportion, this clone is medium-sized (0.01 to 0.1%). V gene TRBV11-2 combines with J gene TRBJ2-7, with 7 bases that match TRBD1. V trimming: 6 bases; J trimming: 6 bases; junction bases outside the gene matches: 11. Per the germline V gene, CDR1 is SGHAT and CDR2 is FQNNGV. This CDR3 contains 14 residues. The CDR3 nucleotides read TGTGCCAGCAGGCCAACAGGGGATTGGCCCGAGCAGTACTTC. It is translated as CASRPTGDWPEQYF.

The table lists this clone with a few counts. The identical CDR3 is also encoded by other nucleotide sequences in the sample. The CDR3 region is CASSYLFGAGGYNEQFF. The CDR3 coding sequence is TGTGCCAGCAGTTACCTCTTCGGAGCGGGAGGGTACAATGAGCAGTTCTTC. The gene calls are TRBV6-2 or TRBV6-3 and TRBJ2-1; 10 bases agree with TRBD2. CDR3 size: 17 residues. V trimming: 2 bases; J trimming: 4 bases; junction bases outside the gene matches: 8. The germline CDR1 and CDR2 sequences are MNHEY and SVGEGT.

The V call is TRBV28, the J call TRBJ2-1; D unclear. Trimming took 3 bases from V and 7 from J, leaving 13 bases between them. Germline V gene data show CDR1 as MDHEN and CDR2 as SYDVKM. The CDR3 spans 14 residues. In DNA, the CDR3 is TGTGCCAGCAGTTTCTGGTTGGTAGGTAATGAGCAGTTCTTC. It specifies CASSFWLVGNEQFF.

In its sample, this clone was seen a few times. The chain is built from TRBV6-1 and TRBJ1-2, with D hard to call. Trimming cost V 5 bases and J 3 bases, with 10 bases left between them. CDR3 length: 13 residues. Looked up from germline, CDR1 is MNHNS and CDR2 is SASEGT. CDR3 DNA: TGTGCCAGCAGTTTGACGTACTACTATGGCTACACCTTC. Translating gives CASSLTYYYGYTF.

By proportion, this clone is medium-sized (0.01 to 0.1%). CDR3 region: CASSQSVAGEGYEQYF. As DNA, the CDR3 is TGTGCCAGCAGCCAATCGGTAGCGGGAGAGGGGTACGAGCAGTACTTC. The V call is TRBV4-2, the J call TRBJ2-7; 9 positions agree with TRBD2. V gave up 2 bases and J gave up 4 bases; unmatched junction bases: 9. Germline CDR1 is LGHNA and CDR2 is YNFKEQ. There are 16 residues in the CDR3.

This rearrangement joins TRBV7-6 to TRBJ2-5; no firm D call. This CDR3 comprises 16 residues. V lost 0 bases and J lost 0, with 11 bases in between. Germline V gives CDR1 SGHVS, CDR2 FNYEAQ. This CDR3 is CASSLAINEHQETQYF. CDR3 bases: TGTGCCAGCAGCTTAGCGATTAATGAGCACCAAGAGACCCAGTACTTC.

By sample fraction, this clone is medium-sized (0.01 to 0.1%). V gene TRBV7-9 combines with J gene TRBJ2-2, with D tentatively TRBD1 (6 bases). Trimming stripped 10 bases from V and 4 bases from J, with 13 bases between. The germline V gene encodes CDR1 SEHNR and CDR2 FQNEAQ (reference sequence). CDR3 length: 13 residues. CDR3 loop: CATPGHTTGELFF. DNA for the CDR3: TGTGCCACCCCGGGACATACCACCGGGGAGCTGTTTTTT.

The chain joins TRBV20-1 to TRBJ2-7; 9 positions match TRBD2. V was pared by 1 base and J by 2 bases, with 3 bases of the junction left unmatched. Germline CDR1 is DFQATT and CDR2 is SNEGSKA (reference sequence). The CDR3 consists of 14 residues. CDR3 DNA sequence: TGCAGTGCTAGAGTTCTAGCGGGGCCCTACGAGCAGTACGTC. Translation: CSARVLAGPYEQYV.

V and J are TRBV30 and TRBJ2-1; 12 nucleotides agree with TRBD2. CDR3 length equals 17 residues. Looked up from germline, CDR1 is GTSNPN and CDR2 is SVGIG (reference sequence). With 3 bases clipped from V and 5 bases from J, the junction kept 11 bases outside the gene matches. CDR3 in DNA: TGTGCCTGGAGGGGACGGCGGACTAGCGGGACCGACAATGAGCAGTTCTTC. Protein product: CAWRGRRTSGTDNEQFF. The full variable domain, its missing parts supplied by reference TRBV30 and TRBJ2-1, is SQTIHQWPATLVQPVGSPLSLECTVEGTSNPNLYWYRQAAGRGLQLLFYSVGIGQISSEVPQNLSASRPQDRQFILSSKKLLLSDSGFYLCAWRGRRTSGTDNEQFFGPGTRLTVL.

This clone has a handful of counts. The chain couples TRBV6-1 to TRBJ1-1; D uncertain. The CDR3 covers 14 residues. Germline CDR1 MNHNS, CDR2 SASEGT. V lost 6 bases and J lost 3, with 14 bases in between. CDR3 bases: TGTGCCAGCAGCTCTGTGGACGGGGACACTGAAGCTTTCTTT. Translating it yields CASSSVDGDTEAFF.